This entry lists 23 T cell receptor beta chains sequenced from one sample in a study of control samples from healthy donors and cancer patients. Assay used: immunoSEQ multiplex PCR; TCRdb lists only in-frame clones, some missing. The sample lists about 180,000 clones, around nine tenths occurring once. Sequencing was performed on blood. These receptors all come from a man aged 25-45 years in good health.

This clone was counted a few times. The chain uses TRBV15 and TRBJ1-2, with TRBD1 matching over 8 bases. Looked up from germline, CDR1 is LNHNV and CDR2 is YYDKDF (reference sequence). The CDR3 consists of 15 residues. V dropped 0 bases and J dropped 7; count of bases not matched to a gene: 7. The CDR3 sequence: CATSRDRQGAGGYTF. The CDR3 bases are TGTGCCACCAGCAGAGATCGCCAGGGGGCGGGTGGCTACACCTTC.

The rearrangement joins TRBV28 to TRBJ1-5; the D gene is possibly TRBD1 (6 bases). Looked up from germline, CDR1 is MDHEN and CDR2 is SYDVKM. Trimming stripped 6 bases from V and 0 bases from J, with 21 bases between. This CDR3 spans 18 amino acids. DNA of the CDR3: TGTGCCAGCAGGACACAGGGTCTCTCCCTCTATAGCAATCAGCCCCAGCATTTT. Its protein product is CASRTQGLSLYSNQPQHF.

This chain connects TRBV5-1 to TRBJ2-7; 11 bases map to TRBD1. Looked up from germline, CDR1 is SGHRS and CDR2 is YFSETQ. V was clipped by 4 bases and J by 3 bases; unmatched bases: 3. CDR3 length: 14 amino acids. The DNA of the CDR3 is TGCGCCAGCAGCACCGGGACAGGGGGCTACGAGCAGTACTTC. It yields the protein CASSTGTGGYEQYF. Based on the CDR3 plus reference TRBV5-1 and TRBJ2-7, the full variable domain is KAGVTQTPRYLIKTRGQQVTLSCSPISGHRSVSWYQQTPGQGLQFLFEYFSETQRNKGNFPGRFSGRQFSNSRSEMNVSTLELGDSALYLCASSTGTGGYEQYFGPGTRLTVT.

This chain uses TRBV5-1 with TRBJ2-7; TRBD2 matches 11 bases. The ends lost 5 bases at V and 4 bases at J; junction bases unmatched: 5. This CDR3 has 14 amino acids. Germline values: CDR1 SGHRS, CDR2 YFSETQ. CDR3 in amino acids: CASRLAGGLYEQYF. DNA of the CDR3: TGCGCCAGCAGGTTAGCGGGGGGGCTTTACGAGCAGTACTTC.

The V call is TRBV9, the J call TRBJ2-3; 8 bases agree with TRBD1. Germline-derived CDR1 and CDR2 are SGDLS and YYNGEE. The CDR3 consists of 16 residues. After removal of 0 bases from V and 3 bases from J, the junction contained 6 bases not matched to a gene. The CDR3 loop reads CASSVEGTGLTDTQYF. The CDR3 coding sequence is TGTGCCAGCAGCGTAGAGGGGACAGGATTGACAGATACGCAGTATTTT.

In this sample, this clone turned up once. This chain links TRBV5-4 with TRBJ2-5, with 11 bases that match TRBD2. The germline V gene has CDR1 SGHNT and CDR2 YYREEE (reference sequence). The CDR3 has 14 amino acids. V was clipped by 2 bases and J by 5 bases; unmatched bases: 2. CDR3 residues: CASSLLAGAETQYF. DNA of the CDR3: TGTGCCAGCAGCTTACTAGCGGGGGCCGAGACCCAGTACTTC.

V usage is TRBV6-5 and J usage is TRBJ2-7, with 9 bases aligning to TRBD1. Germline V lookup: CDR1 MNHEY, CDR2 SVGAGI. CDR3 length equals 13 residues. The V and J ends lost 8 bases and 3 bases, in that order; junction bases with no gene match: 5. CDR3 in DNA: TGTGCCAGCGGGAGACAGGGGGTCTACGAGCAGTACTTC. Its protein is CASGRQGVYEQYF.

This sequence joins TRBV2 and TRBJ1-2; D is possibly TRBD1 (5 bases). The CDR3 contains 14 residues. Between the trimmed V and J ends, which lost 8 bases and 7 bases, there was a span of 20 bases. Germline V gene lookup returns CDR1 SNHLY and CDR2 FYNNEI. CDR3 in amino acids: CASCSGPMIGGYTF. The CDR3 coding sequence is TGTGCCAGCTGTTCGGGACCCATGATCGGTGGCTACACCTTC.

The CDR3 DNA reads as TGTGCCCGGACCGCCTCGGGACGCACTGAAGCTTTCTTT. This gives the protein CARTASGRTEAFF. This chain connects TRBV30 to TRBJ1-1, with D possibly TRBD1 on 5 matching bases. V lost 8 bases and J 4 bases, leaving 17 bases between the germline ends. CDR3 size: 13 residues. Looked up from germline, CDR1 is GTSNPN and CDR2 is SVGIG (reference sequence).

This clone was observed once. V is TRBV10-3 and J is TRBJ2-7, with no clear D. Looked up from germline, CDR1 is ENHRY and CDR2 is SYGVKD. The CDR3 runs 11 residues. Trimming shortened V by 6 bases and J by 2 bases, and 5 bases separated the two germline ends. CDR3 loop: CAISNTYEQYF. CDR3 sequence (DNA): TGTGCCATCAGCAACACCTACGAGCAGTACTTC.

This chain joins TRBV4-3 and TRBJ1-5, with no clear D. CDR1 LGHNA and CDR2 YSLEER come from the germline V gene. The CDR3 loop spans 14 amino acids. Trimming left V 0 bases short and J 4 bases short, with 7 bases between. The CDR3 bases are TGCGCCAGCAGCCAAGATCCCGGGAATCAGCCCCAGCATTTT. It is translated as CASSQDPGNQPQHF.

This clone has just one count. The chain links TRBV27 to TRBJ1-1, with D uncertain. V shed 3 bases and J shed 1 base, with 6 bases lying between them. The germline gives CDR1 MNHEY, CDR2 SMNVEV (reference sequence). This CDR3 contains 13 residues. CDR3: CASSFYSNTEAFF. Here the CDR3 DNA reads TGTGCCAGCAGTTTTTACTCGAACACTGAAGCTTTCTTT.

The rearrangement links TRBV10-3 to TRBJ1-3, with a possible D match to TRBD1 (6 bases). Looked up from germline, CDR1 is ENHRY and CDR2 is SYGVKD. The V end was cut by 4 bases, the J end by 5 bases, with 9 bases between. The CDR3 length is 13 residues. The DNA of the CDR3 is TGTGCCATCAGTGGGGACACCCGAAACACCATATATTTT. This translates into CAISGDTRNTIYF.

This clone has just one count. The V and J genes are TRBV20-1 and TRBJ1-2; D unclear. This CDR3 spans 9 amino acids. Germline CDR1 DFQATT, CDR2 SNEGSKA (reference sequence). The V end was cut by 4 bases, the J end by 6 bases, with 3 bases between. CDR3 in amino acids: CSATNGYTF. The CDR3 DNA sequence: TGCAGTGCTACTAATGGCTACACCTTC.

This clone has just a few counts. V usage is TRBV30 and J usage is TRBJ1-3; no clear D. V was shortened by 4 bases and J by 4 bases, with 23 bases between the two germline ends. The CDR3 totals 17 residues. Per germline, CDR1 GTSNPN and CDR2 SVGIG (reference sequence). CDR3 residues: CAWKVVGGLGSGNTIYF. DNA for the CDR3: TGTGCCTGGAAGGTGGTAGGAGGTCTCGGCTCAGGAAACACCATATATTTT.

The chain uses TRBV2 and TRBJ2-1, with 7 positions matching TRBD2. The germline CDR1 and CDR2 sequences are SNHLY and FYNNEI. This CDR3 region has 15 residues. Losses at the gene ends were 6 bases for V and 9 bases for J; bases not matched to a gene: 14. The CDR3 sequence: CASSRSGTYLREQFF. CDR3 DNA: TGTGCCAGCAGCCGAAGCGGGACTTACCTTCGTGAGCAGTTCTTC.

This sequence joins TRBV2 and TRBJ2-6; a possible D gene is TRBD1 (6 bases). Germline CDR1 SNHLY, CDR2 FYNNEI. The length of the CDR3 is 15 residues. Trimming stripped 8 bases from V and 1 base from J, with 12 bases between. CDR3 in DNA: TGTGCCAGCTCGACCAGGGGATCTGGGGCCAACGTCCTGACTTTC. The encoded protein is CASSTRGSGANVLTF.

The CDR3 loop reads CAWSRDYGNTIYF. The DNA for the CDR3 is TGTGCCTGGAGCCGGGATTATGGAAACACCATATATTTT. The chain couples TRBV30 to TRBJ1-3; no definite D call. Germline CDR1 and CDR2: GTSNPN and SVGIG (reference sequence). This CDR3 is built from 13 residues. The V gene lost 3 bases and the J gene lost 3 bases, with 9 bases spanning the gap.

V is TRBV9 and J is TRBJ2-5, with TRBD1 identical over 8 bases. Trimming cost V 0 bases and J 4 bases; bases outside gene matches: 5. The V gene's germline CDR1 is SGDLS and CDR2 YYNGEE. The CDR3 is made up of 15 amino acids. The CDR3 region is CASSVAGGKSETQYF. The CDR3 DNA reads TGTGCCAGCAGCGTAGCAGGGGGCAAATCAGAGACCCAGTACTTC.

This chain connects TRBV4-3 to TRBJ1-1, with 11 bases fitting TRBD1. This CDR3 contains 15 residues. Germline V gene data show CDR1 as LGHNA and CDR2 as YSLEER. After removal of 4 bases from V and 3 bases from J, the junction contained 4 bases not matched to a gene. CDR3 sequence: CASSPGQGAHTEAFF. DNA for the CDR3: TGCGCCAGCAGCCCAGGACAGGGGGCACACACTGAAGCTTTCTTT.

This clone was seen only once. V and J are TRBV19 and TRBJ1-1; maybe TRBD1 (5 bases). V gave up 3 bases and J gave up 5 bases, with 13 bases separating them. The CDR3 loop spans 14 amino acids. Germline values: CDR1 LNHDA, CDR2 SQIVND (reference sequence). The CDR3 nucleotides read TGTGCCAGTAGTATTGGGGTCGCAGGGACTGAAGCTTTCTTT. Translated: CASSIGVAGTEAFF.

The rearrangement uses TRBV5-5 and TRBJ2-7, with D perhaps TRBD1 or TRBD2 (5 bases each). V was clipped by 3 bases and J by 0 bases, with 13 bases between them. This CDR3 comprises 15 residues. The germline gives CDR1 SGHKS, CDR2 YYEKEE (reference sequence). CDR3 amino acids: CASSSGASSSYEQYF. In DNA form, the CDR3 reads TGTGCCAGCAGCTCCGGGGCTTCGAGCTCCTACGAGCAGTACTTC.

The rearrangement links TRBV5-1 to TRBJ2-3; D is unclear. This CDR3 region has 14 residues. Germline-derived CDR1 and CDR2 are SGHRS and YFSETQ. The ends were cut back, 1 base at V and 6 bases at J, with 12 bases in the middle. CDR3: CASSLSAAWDTQYF. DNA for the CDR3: TGCGCCAGCAGCTTGAGCGCCGCCTGGGATACGCAGTATTTT.